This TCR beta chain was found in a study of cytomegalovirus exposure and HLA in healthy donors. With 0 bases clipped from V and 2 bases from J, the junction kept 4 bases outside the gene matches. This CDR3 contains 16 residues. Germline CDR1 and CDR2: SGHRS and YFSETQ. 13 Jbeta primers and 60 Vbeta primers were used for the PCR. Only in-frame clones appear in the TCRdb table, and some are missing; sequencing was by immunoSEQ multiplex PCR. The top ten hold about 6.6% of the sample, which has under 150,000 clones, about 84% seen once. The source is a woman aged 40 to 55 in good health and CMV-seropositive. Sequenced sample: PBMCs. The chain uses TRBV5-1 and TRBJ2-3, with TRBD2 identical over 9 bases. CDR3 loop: CASSLGTSVFTDTQYF. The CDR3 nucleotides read TGCGCCAGCAGCTTGGGGACTAGCGTATTCACAGATACGCAGTATTTT.